This T cell receptor beta chain originates from a study of shared clonotypes between healthy human individuals (dated by TCRdb to about 2020). Background for the entire study: Three men and a couple of women, aged 18 to 49 years, made up the cohort. For each donor, three plates each were used for CD4 naive and CD4 memory, two plates were used for CD8 naive, and one plate was used for CD8 memory. Blood TCR repertoires of roughly five healthy adults were deeply sequenced to estimate repertoire size and the extent of clonotype sharing between individuals. Per donor, leukapheresis produced somewhere between about 0.8 and 9 billion PBMCs. Different laboratories and diverse techniques were used to prepare libraries and sequence TCR repertoires, to increase sequencing depth and limit assay-specific biases.

On this clone: No cognate antigen has been identified for it. Base qualities are not at hand, and no much larger clone is one base apart.

Study-wide findings and limitations: Sampling was limited to blood, and TCR repertoires in tissue likely differ from TCR repertoires in blood. Even with the large sequencing depth, rarefaction of the sorted-subset datasets indicated that sequencing was incomplete. The small number of donors limited the genetic and exposure-history diversity represented. Pairwise subsampling indicated that sequencing depth was expected to affect the degree of clonotype sharing among donors. Clonotypes shared by all four sorted-subset donors showed higher generation probabilities than non-shared clonotypes. Naive subsets generally had larger estimated clonotype richness than memory subsets. Across four donors, about 5% of naive CD4, roughly 3.5% of naive CD8, 2.3% of memory CD4, and approximately 0.4% of memory CD8 clonotypes were shared.

Germline trimming amounts to 6 bases on V and 3 bases on J, with 7 as the count of junction bases outside the gene matches. Sequences MDHEN (CDR1) and SYDVKM (CDR2) are obtained from the germline V gene. The CDR3 runs 14 residues from the cysteine to the phenylalanine. CDR3 DNA is the only sequence kept; it has 42 bases, read in frame from the first base. TCR CDR3 regions were amplified from genomic DNA by multiplex PCR using the deep immunoSEQ assay. For each cell subset, the extracted genomic DNA was distributed evenly across all wells of several immunoSEQ 96-well plates, and each plate served as one replicate. For sorted subsets, each replicate PCR was loaded with 200 ng genomic DNA, equivalent to 30,000 to 35,000 T cell genomes. Purified libraries were quantified with a Qubit 3.0 fluorometer, sized on a Bioanalyzer 2100, and re-quantified with the KAPA Library Quantification kit. A separate single-read 150-cycle Illumina NextSeq 550 flow cell was used to sequence each immunoSEQ 96-well plate. The authors' analysis ran thus. Because the immunoSEQ output included only junctional sequences and no quality scores, the filtering could not be the same as the filtering used for full-length reads. Sequences were annotated with PyIR, a Python wrapper for IgBLAST v1.9, using IMGT germline references to assign V/J genes and CDR3. Reads with weak V/J assignments (E-value above 1e-6), missing CDR3, stop codons, out-of-frame junctions, or ambiguous translated residues were removed. A V3J clonotype was defined by an identical inferred V gene, J gene, and CDR3 amino acid sequence. To compute the percentage overlap between repertoires, the number of shared unique clonotypes was divided by the size of the smaller repertoire. Repertoire richness was assessed with RTK rarefaction, the Chao1 estimator, and Recon v2.1 estimates of unobserved clonotypes. Generation probabilities were computed with OLGA for all TCRbeta clonotypes obtained by the gDNA method from a few donors. Sourced from immuneACCESS, this table was stored by TCRdb with only in-frame sequences that have V and J called. A share of the clones is absent; for the studies checked, an unresolved V gene accounts for under half, and the remainder has no known explanation. D and trimming come from the DNA, and the V and J calls and clone size come from that table. Present in this sample are approximately 530,000 clones, around 96% of which were seen just once. About 0.067% of the sample goes to the ten largest clones.

Healthy HIV-negative adults with no recently reported acute infections or vaccinations were included as donors. Only Caucasian adults living in Nashville, Tennessee, USA were represented among the donors. Magnetic negative selection was used to enrich CD4+ T cells, after which naive cells were positively selected on CD45RA and the negative fraction became the memory subset. Blood was obtained by leukapheresis, after which PBMCs were separated by Ficoll-Histopaque density gradient centrifugation and cryopreserved in liquid nitrogen vapor phase. Purity and quantity of every magnetically sorted T cell population were checked by analytical flow cytometry. From each sorted fraction, genomic DNA was isolated and quantified by UV absorbance on a Nanodrop 2000c.

The sequence joins TRBV28 to TRBJ1-1; TRBD1 fits 7 bases in the junction. Sequenced material: naive CD4+ T cells sorted from blood. The sample's cell subset or site label is to be understood as: CD45RA+ positively selected. The receptor was isolated from a young woman in good health. DNA sequence: TGTGCCAGCAGACGCAGGGGGGCGGACACTGAAGCTTTCTTT. This translates into CASRRRGADTEAFF.